The subject of this entry is one T cell receptor beta chain. This clone has just a few counts. What this receptor recognizes is not known. Base qualities were left out, and no much larger clone turns up one base away. Library preparation was by the immunoSEQ multiplex PCR assay. The hsTCRB Kit was used according to the manufacturer's protocol to amplify rearranged TCR beta chain sequences. An Illumina MiSeq was used to sequence the TCRB libraries. The published analysis was carried out like this. Demultiplexing, trimming and gene mapping were performed with the kit vendor's proprietary platform. Not all clones reach the TCRdb copy of this immuneACCESS table, which keeps in-frame sequences only. Checked studies attribute under half of the gap to unresolved V genes and leave the rest unexplained. V and J calls and clone size are those listed in that table; D and trimming were worked out from the DNA. This sample is represented by tens of thousands of clones; around 83% of them were singletons. In total, the top ten clones hold 3% to 3.5% of the sample.

The germline V gene (reference sequence) supplies CDR1 LNHDA and CDR2 SQIVND. V is reduced by 4 bases and J by 4 bases, leaving a spacing of 13 bases between them. From cysteine to phenylalanine, the CDR3 is 14 amino acids long. CDR3 DNA is the only sequence kept; it has 42 bases, read in frame from the first base. What the time point label conveys for this sample: week 47, end of study. A 20-mer mutant IDH1 peptide at 300 micrograms in Montanide made up each vaccine dose, which was injected subcutaneously together with topical imiquimod. Across visits V03 through V10, patients got a total of eight vaccinations, given in weeks 1, 3, 5, 7, 11, 15, 19 and 23. All donors had newly diagnosed IDH1-mutant astrocytomas of WHO grade 3 or 4 that showed loss of nuclear ATRX. The samples were drawn from NOA16, a multicentre, single-arm, open-label phase I trial in Germany that tested a mutant IDH1 peptide vaccine in humans for the first time. Genomic DNA for TCRB sequencing was isolated from EDTA blood with the DNeasy Blood and Tissue Kit.

The sample originates from a study of a mutant IDH1 vaccine in newly diagnosed glioma (dated by TCRdb to about 2021). Regarding the research as a whole: In the chemotherapy-containing groups, vaccination started alongside temozolomide cycles, whereas in patients who had radiotherapy alone it started 4-6 weeks after radiotherapy. Of the 32 patients who were treated, about 62% were male and about 40% were female, and the mean age was around 40 years. Before enrollment, patients had received standard therapy of radiotherapy alone, temozolomide alone, or radiochemotherapy with temozolomide; most received the combination. Visit V12 was the week-35 safety follow-up and visit V13 was the week-47 end of study. Peripheral blood was collected at six visits: V03 (baseline), V05, V07, V10, V12 and V13. Longitudinal TCRB deep sequencing was performed for some 25 treated patients wherever samples were available for exploratory analyses. What the work shows at the level of the full study, not this receptor alone: No apparent relationship was observed between pseudoprogression and alterations in the top peripheral T cell clonotypes detected by TCRB sequencing. Immune responses induced by the vaccine were seen in 90% to 95% of patients across multiple MHC alleles. The authors stated that sample limitations prevented analyses of patient blood samples from being reproduced. Selection of PBMC samples for TCRB deep sequencing was based on availability.

Recombination joined TRBV19 with TRBJ1-1; a confident D gene designation cannot be given. The material sequenced was PBMCs, taken from a glioma patient whose treatment included an IDH1 peptide vaccine. The sequence was obtained from a woman aged 45-60 years with glioma. At the DNA level, the sequence is TGTGCCAGTAGTAAGGCGGGAGGGCGCACTGAAGCTTTCTTT. Translated, this is CASSKAGGRTEAFF.